Shown below are 31 T cell receptor beta chains from a single sample sequenced in a study of cytomegalovirus exposure and HLA in healthy donors. Repertoires were generated with immunoSEQ multiplex PCR, while TCRdb's copy carries only in-frame clones and drops some. The table records 190,000 or so clones, about 86% of them present only once. Specimen: PBMCs. The source is a woman aged 18-29 years in good health and CMV-seropositive.

The chain carries TRBV29-1 and TRBJ2-1; 12 nucleotides agree with TRBD1. This CDR3 contains 16 residues. In germline, CDR1 is SQVTM, CDR2 ANQGSEA. V dropped 8 bases and J dropped 1; count of bases not matched to a gene: 9. The CDR3 region is CSFSGTGGFSYNEQFF. In nucleotides, the CDR3 is TGCAGCTTTTCCGGGACAGGGGGCTTTTCCTACAATGAGCAGTTCTTC.

The gene calls are TRBV11-2 and TRBJ2-1, with D possibly TRBD2 on 6 matching bases. The CDR3 runs 14 residues. Trimming took off 4 bases at V and 5 bases at J, with 12 bases between the two ends. Germline V gene sequence: CDR1 SGHAT, CDR2 FQNNGV. Here the CDR3 reads CASSWRGNHNEQFF. The CDR3 DNA reads TGTGCCAGCAGCTGGCGGGGTAACCACAATGAGCAGTTCTTC.

The V gene is TRBV6-5, the J gene TRBJ2-1, with D tentatively TRBD2 (6 bases). V was shortened by 6 bases and J by 5 bases, with 11 bases between the two germline ends. The CDR3 is 13 amino acids. Germline V lookup: CDR1 MNHEY, CDR2 SVGAGI. The CDR3 spells CASRDWTNNEQFF. The CDR3 DNA reads TGTGCCAGCAGGGACTGGACTAACAATGAGCAGTTCTTC.

The rearrangement uses TRBV5-4 and TRBJ1-2; D is undetermined. The CDR3 extends over 12 amino acids. The germline V gene has CDR1 SGHNT and CDR2 YYREEE (reference sequence). Trimming removed 2 bases at V and 7 bases at J, with 9 bases between. The CDR3 reads CASSFDGPGYTF. CDR3 bases: TGTGCCAGCAGCTTCGATGGGCCTGGCTACACCTTC. Full variable domain (missing parts from reference TRBV5-4 and TRBJ1-2): ETGVTQSPTHLIKTRGQQVTLRCSSQSGHNTVSWYQQALGQGPQFIFQYYREEENGRGNFPPRFSGLQFPNYSSELNVNALELDDSALYLCASSFDGPGYTFGSGTRLTVV.

The chain joins TRBV9 to TRBJ1-1; the match to TRBD1 covers 7 bases. Germline CDR1 SGDLS, CDR2 YYNGEE. The CDR3 is made up of 14 amino acids. V was clipped by 0 bases and J by 7 bases; unmatched bases: 6. Written as DNA, the CDR3 is TGTGCCAGCAGCGTAGGACAGGGCAACGTTGAAGCTTTCTTT. Translating gives CASSVGQGNVEAFF.

This clone was counted between two and nine times. The rearrangement uses TRBV6-1 and TRBJ1-3, with TRBD1 matching over 7 bases. J lost 0 bases, V lost 7 bases, and 9 bases had no gene match. The V gene's germline CDR1 is MNHNS and CDR2 SASEGT. The CDR3 has 16 amino acids. The CDR3 region has the DNA TGTGCCAGCACTGACAGGGCGGTACTCTCTGGAAACACCATATATTTT. It encodes CASTDRAVLSGNTIYF.

The chain has TRBV27 and TRBJ2-7; no clear D gene. The CDR3 spans 15 residues. Germline V gene data show CDR1 as MNHEY and CDR2 as SMNVEV (reference sequence). Trimming removed 1 base from V and 0 bases from J, with 10 bases in between. CDR3 DNA: TGTGCCAGCAGTTTATTGCCAGGTCTCTCCTACGAGCAGTACTTC. Its protein is CASSLLPGLSYEQYF.

V is TRBV5-6 and J is TRBJ2-6, with D hard to call. Trimming removed 0 bases from V and 1 base from J, with 5 bases in between. The CDR3 loop spans 15 amino acids. Germline CDR1 reads SGHDT; CDR2 reads YYEEEE. The CDR3 DNA is TGTGCCAGCAGCTTGGGTCAGTCTGGGGCCAACGTCCTGACTTTC. Its protein is CASSLGQSGANVLTF.

This clone appeared a single time. The chain joins TRBV9 to TRBJ1-1, with D tentatively TRBD1 (6 bases). Germline-derived CDR1 and CDR2 are SGDLS and YYNGEE. The CDR3 runs 13 residues. V lost 0 bases and J lost 5, with 8 bases in between. Here the CDR3 reads CASSVEGGTEAFF. The CDR3 DNA sequence: TGTGCCAGCAGCGTAGAAGGGGGAACTGAAGCTTTCTTT.

The V call is TRBV5-1, the J call TRBJ2-6; the D is unclear. The CDR3 runs 17 residues. V was shortened by 1 base and J by 3 bases, with 14 bases between the two germline ends. Germline assignment: CDR1 SGHRS and CDR2 YFSETQ. The CDR3 region is CASSLTSTPSGANVLTF. CDR3 sequence (DNA): TGCGCCAGCAGCTTGACGTCTACTCCGAGTGGGGCCAACGTCCTGACTTTC.

This chain joins TRBV9 and TRBJ1-4; a weak D match, TRBD1 (6 bases). There are 14 residues in the CDR3. Germline V gives CDR1 SGDLS, CDR2 YYNGEE. The V end lost 3 bases, the J end lost 0 bases, and 6 bases lay between the germline ends. The CDR3 loop is CASSAGATNEKLFF. The CDR3, as DNA: TGTGCCAGCAGCGCAGGGGCAACTAATGAAAAACTGTTTTTT.

The chain is built from TRBV9 and TRBJ1-2; 7 nucleotides line up with TRBD1. CDR3 length equals 15 residues. CDR1 is SGDLS, CDR2 YYNGEE, per germline. Unmatched junction bases numbered 5, after V lost 0 bases and J lost 3 bases. The DNA for the CDR3 is TGTGCCAGCAGCGTAGAACCCGGACAGGACTATGGCTACACCTTC. This sequence encodes CASSVEPGQDYGYTF.

The V gene is TRBV23-1, the J gene TRBJ2-1; no clear D gene. TRBV23-1 is sorted into the ORF group, with uncertain function. The V end lost 8 bases, the J end lost 2 bases, and 10 bases lay between the germline ends. This CDR3 contains 13 residues. CDR3 sequence (DNA): TGCGCCAGCGGGCGAGTTCCCTACAATGAGCAGTTCTTC. Amino acids: CASGRVPYNEQFF.

V usage is TRBV2 and J usage is TRBJ2-1, with 7 bases lining up with TRBD1. Germline CDR1 reads SNHLY; CDR2 reads FYNNEI. The CDR3 spans 13 residues. The V and J ends lost 8 bases and 0 bases, in that order; junction bases with no gene match: 1. CDR3 residues: CASSGGSYNEQFF. CDR3 nucleotides: TGTGCCAGCTCAGGGGGCTCCTACAATGAGCAGTTCTTC.

The chain uses TRBV5-1 and TRBJ2-1; D perhaps matches TRBD2 (6 bases). The germline V gene has CDR1 SGHRS and CDR2 YFSETQ. This CDR3 is built from 13 residues. Trimming removed 4 bases at V and 7 bases at J, with 12 bases between. This chain's CDR3 is CASSPPGGNEQFF. The CDR3 DNA reads as TGCGCCAGCAGCCCCCCCGGGGGAAATGAGCAGTTCTTC.

The J gene is TRBJ1-1, the V gene TRBV5-4; D possibly corresponds to TRBD1 (5 bases). The CDR3 has 14 amino acids. Deletions cut 4 bases from V and 6 bases from J, with 16 bases between. CDR1 is SGHNT, CDR2 YYREEE, per germline (reference sequence). The DNA of the CDR3 is TGTGCCAGCAGCGCCATCTCAGGGTCTCCTGAAGCTTTCTTT. Amino acids: CASSAISGSPEAFF.

This clone was seen only a few times. The genes are TRBV11-2 and TRBJ1-5; perhaps TRBD1 as D (5 bases). The CDR3 runs to 13 residues. The germline V and J ends were trimmed by 5 bases and 6 bases, with 11 bases remaining between them. The germline gives CDR1 SGHAT, CDR2 FQNNGV. The DNA of the CDR3 is TGTGCCAGCAGCACGAACAGGTTTCAGCCCCAGCATTTT. As protein: CASSTNRFQPQHF. The whole variable domain, filled in from reference TRBV11-2 and TRBJ1-5, reads EAGVAQSPRYKIIEKRQSVAFWCNPISGHATLYWYQQILGQGPKLLIQFQNNGVVDDSQLPKDRFSAERLKGVDSTLKIQPAKLEDSAVYLCASSTNRFQPQHFGDGTRLSIL.

As concerns this clone: Other DNA sequences of this sample code for an identical CDR3. For the CDR3, the DNA is TGTGCCAGTAGTATCTTGGGACAGTACTATGGCTACACCTTC. It yields the protein CASSILGQYYGYTF. The rearrangement links TRBV19 to TRBJ1-2; 7 bases agree with TRBD1. Losses at the gene ends were 3 bases for V and 3 bases for J; bases not matched to a gene: 4. Germline CDR1 is LNHDA and CDR2 is SQIVND (reference sequence). The CDR3 covers 14 residues.

This clone was seen more than once but under ten times. The chain employs TRBV7-2 and TRBJ1-1, with D possibly matching TRBD1 (5 bases). V was clipped by 2 bases and J by 2 bases, with 12 bases between them. The CDR3 is made up of 15 amino acids. Germline V gives CDR1 SGHTA, CDR2 FQGNSA. CDR3 in DNA: TGTGCCAGCAGCTTATCAGGAACAGGAAACACTGAAGCTTTCTTT. It specifies CASSLSGTGNTEAFF. Looking up the rest from reference TRBV7-2 and TRBJ1-1 gives the full variable domain: GAGVSQSPSNKVTEKGKDVELRCDPISGHTALYWYRQSLGQGLEFLIYFQGNSAPDKSGLPSDRFSAERTGGSVSTLTIQRTQQEDSAVYLCASSLSGTGNTEAFFGQGTRLTVV.

The chain has TRBV27 and TRBJ2-1, with TRBD2 identical over 7 bases. Germline V gives CDR1 MNHEY, CDR2 SMNVEV (reference sequence). V lost 3 bases to trimming and J lost 7 bases; unmatched junction nucleotides: 6. This CDR3 has 14 amino acids. CDR3 nucleotides: TGTGCCAGCAGTTTGGCTAGCGGAATGAATGAGCAGTTCTTC. Amino acids: CASSLASGMNEQFF.

The rearrangement uses TRBV4-2 and TRBJ2-4, with TRBD1 as a possible D gene (5 bases). With 0 bases removed from V and 0 bases from J, the gap between germline ends came to 6 bases. Germline CDR1 LGHNA, CDR2 YNFKEQ. This CDR3 is 15 amino acids long. CDR3 bases: TGTGCCAGCAGCCAAGACCAGGGAGCCAAAAACATTCAGTACTTC. Amino acid sequence: CASSQDQGAKNIQYF.

The chain couples TRBV27 to TRBJ1-2, with TRBD1 as a possible D gene (6 bases). The V end was cut by 6 bases, the J end by 2 bases, with 10 bases between. Looked up from germline, CDR1 is MNHEY and CDR2 is SMNVEV (reference sequence). The CDR3 has 13 amino acids. The CDR3 here is CASSFDRNYGYTF. As DNA, the CDR3 is TGTGCCAGCAGCTTCGACAGGAACTATGGCTACACCTTC.

The J gene is TRBJ1-4, the V gene TRBV6-6, with D perhaps matching TRBD1 (6 bases). V lost 6 bases and J 4 bases, leaving 9 bases between the germline ends. CDR3 length equals 13 residues. Germline V gene data show CDR1 as MNHNY and CDR2 as SVGAGI (reference sequence). CDR3 in amino acids: CASRGGDNEKLFF. CDR3 nucleotides: TGTGCCAGCAGAGGGGGAGATAATGAAAAACTGTTTTTT.

This chain uses TRBV5-1 with TRBJ2-5, with D perhaps TRBD1 (5 bases). V dropped 0 bases and J dropped 5 bases, with 11 bases sitting between them. CDR3 length: 14 residues. CDR1 is SGHRS and CDR2 is YFSETQ in the germline V gene. The DNA of the CDR3 is TGCGCCAGCAGCTTGGATTGGGGCCGGGAGACCCAGTACTTC. Translated, it gives CASSLDWGRETQYF.

V usage is TRBV7-6 and J usage is TRBJ1-1; no definite D call. Per germline, CDR1 SGHVS and CDR2 FNYEAQ. V lost 3 bases and J lost 1, with 9 bases in between. The CDR3 has 14 residues. In DNA form, the CDR3 reads TGTGCCAGCAGCTTCGGACTGTCGAACACTGAAGCTTTCTTT. Residues: CASSFGLSNTEAFF.

The chain has TRBV6-5 and TRBJ2-7, with 8 bases aligning to TRBD2. The CDR3 is 13 amino acids. Trimming cost V 7 bases and J 5 bases; bases outside gene matches: 7. Germline V gene data show CDR1 as MNHEY and CDR2 as SVGAGI. CDR3 sequence: CASTNAGGHEQYF. The CDR3 coding sequence is TGTGCCAGCACCAACGCGGGGGGCCACGAGCAGTACTTC.

V usage is TRBV28 and J usage is TRBJ2-1; 8 positions match TRBD1. This CDR3 is 14 amino acids long. With 7 bases clipped from V and 4 bases from J, the junction kept 6 bases outside the gene matches. Germline values: CDR1 MDHEN, CDR2 SYDVKM. The CDR3 is CASNLGQEYNEQFF. The DNA for the CDR3 is TGTGCCAGCAATCTGGGACAGGAGTACAATGAGCAGTTCTTC.

This chain links TRBV9 with TRBJ1-2, with a weak D call TRBD1 (6 bases). Germline V gene sequence: CDR1 SGDLS, CDR2 YYNGEE. V dropped 1 base and J dropped 8 bases, with 12 bases sitting between them. This CDR3 is built from 13 residues. The chain's CDR3 is CASSVTGGRGYTF. In nucleotides, the CDR3 is TGTGCCAGCAGCGTAACGGGGGGCCGGGGCTACACCTTC.

This chain joins TRBV7-2 and TRBJ2-5; D ambiguous. Germline lookup yields CDR1 SGHTA and CDR2 FQGNSA. V lost 4 bases and J 5 bases, leaving 11 bases between the germline ends. The CDR3 is 13 residues long. The CDR3 is CASSSQASETQYF. The DNA of the CDR3 is TGTGCCAGCAGCTCTCAGGCGTCGGAGACCCAGTACTTC.

V is TRBV7-6 and J is TRBJ2-1; a weak D match, TRBD2 (7 bases). The CDR3 has 16 residues. The germline CDR1 and CDR2 sequences are SGHVS and FNYEAQ. V dropped 5 bases and J dropped 5 bases, with 19 bases sitting between them. The CDR3 sequence is CASSLTWGGANNEQFF. The DNA of the CDR3 is TGTGCCAGCAGCCTAACTTGGGGGGGGGCGAACAATGAGCAGTTCTTC.

The chain recombines TRBV11-1 with TRBJ2-7; the D is unclear. This CDR3 comprises 11 residues. The V end lost 5 bases, the J end lost 3 bases, and 5 bases lay between the germline ends. Germline CDR1 reads SGHAT; CDR2 reads FQDESV (reference sequence). The CDR3 region is CASSQNYEQYF. CDR3 coding DNA: TGTGCCAGCAGCCAGAACTACGAGCAGTACTTC.